This passage covers 14 T cell receptor beta chains from one sample sequenced in a study of beta chain features in type 1 diabetes. These TCRs' antigens remain unknown. Study-level points and caveats: Among patients with Type 1 diabetes, TCRB CDR3s were moderately but significantly shorter in every one of the four CD4+ subsets.

TCRB transcripts that were expressed got sequenced, as all of the isolated RNA had been reverse transcribed. Clones were sequenced by immunoSEQ multiplex PCR, and TCRdb holds only the in-frame ones, with some missing. The repertoire holds about 140,000 clones, with around an eighth as singletons. The sequenced sample consisted of central memory CD4+ T cells from blood. Receptor source: a man aged 18 to 29 with type 1 diabetes.

The chain recombines TRBV6-1 with TRBJ2-7; possibly TRBD1 for D (5 bases). In germline, CDR1 is MNHNS, CDR2 SASEGT. Trimming removed 6 bases from V and 2 bases from J, with 14 bases in between. This CDR3 has 14 residues. The chain's CDR3 is CASRTGIMPYEQYF. The CDR3 DNA reads TGTGCCAGCAGAACAGGAATAATGCCCTACGAGCAGTACTTC.

In this sample, this clone turned up a few times. V is TRBV28 and J is TRBJ2-3; D ambiguous. This CDR3 contains 13 residues. CDR1 and CDR2 (germline): MDHEN, SYDVKM. The V end was cut by 2 bases, the J end by 0 bases, with 3 bases between. The CDR3 loop is CASSLMSTDTQYF. The CDR3 DNA reads TGTGCCAGCAGTTTAATGAGCACAGATACGCAGTATTTT.

The chain links TRBV7-9 to TRBJ1-6; 7 nucleotides agree with TRBD1. The CDR3 loop spans 16 amino acids. With V trimmed by 5 bases and J by 6 bases, 10 bases remained unmatched. Germline-derived CDR1 and CDR2 are SEHNR and FQNEAQ (reference sequence). The CDR3 protein is CASSRTGDHGNSPLHF. In DNA, the CDR3 is TGTGCCAGCAGCCGCACAGGGGATCATGGTAATTCACCCCTCCACTTT.

The chain uses TRBV30 and TRBJ1-1, with D perhaps matching TRBD1 (5 bases). The CDR3 covers 14 residues. Trimming cost V 1 base and J 7 bases, with 16 bases left between them. Germline CDR1 is GTSNPN and CDR2 is SVGIG (reference sequence). The CDR3 is CAWSGPGTAVEAFF. For the CDR3, the DNA is TGTGCCTGGAGTGGACCCGGGACCGCCGTTGAAGCTTTCTTT.

This clone was counted a few times. This CDR3 is also generated by other DNA sequences in the sample. The chain carries TRBV30 and TRBJ1-2, with 9 bases lining up with TRBD1. J gave up 2 bases and V 2 bases, and 3 bases lay outside the gene matches. Germline assignment: CDR1 GTSNPN and CDR2 SVGIG (reference sequence). CDR3 length equals 14 residues. CDR3 amino acids: CAWSPGQGNYGYTF. The CDR3 nucleotides are TGTGCCTGGAGTCCGGGACAGGGAAACTATGGCTACACCTTC. Complete variable domain (other parts from reference TRBV30 and TRBJ1-2): SQTIHQWPATLVQPVGSPLSLECTVEGTSNPNLYWYRQAAGRGLQLLFYSVGIGQISSEVPQNLSASRPQDRQFILSSKKLLLSDSGFYLCAWSPGQGNYGYTFGSGTRLTVV.

The DNA for the CDR3 is TGTGCCAGCAGCCAATCGAAGGATAACTATGGCTACACCTTC. This sequence encodes CASSQSKDNYGYTF. The chain combines TRBV16 with TRBJ1-2; D is unresolved. CDR1 and CDR2 from the germline V gene are KGHSY and FQNENV. V was cut by 0 bases and J by 1 base, with 6 bases left in between. The CDR3 totals 14 residues. Filled out from reference TRBV16 and TRBJ1-2, the complete variable domain reads GEEVAQTPKHLVRGEGQKAKLYCAPIKGHSYVFWYQQVLKNEFKFLISFQNENVFDETGMPKERFSAKCLPNSPCSLEIQATKLEDSAVYFCASSQSKDNYGYTFGSGTRLTVV.

This clone was found a few times. The V and J genes are TRBV15 and TRBJ2-6; D gene unclear. Germline-derived CDR1 and CDR2 are LNHNV and YYDKDF (reference sequence). With 3 bases removed from V and 0 bases from J, the gap between germline ends came to 15 bases. CDR3 length equals 18 residues. This CDR3 is CATSSLGVARSGANVLTF. CDR3 DNA: TGTGCCACCAGCAGTCTCGGCGTCGCCCGCTCTGGGGCCAACGTCCTGACTTTC.

The rearrangement joins TRBV14 to TRBJ2-7; D unclear. The CDR3 covers 13 residues. Germline loops: CDR1 SGHDN, CDR2 FVKESK. The ends were cut back, 1 base at V and 1 base at J, with 5 bases in the middle. The CDR3 is CASSQAGSYEQYF. The CDR3 DNA is TGTGCCAGCAGCCAAGCCGGATCCTACGAGCAGTACTTC.

The chain is built from TRBV4-1 and TRBJ1-5; no clear D gene. Trimming removed 5 bases from V and 3 bases from J, with 11 bases in between. The CDR3 contains 14 residues. The germline CDR1 and CDR2 sequences are MGHRA and YSYEKL. The CDR3 nucleotides read TGCGCCAGCAGCAAGACACCTAACAATCAGCCCCAGCATTTT. It encodes CASSKTPNNQPQHF.

V gene TRBV10-3 combines with J gene TRBJ2-7, with D possibly TRBD1 on 6 matching bases. Germline V gene sequence: CDR1 ENHRY, CDR2 SYGVKD. V dropped 0 bases and J dropped 6 bases, with 12 bases sitting between them. This CDR3 is built from 14 residues. CDR3 sequence: CAISESGTSGEQYF. The CDR3, as DNA: TGTGCCATCAGTGAGTCGGGGACAAGCGGCGAGCAGTACTTC.

On this clone: This could be a read error, since a much larger clone is one nucleotide away. Different DNA sequences within this sample yield the same CDR3. The J gene is TRBJ2-5, the V gene TRBV28; tentatively, D is TRBD2 (6 bases). The length of the CDR3 is 12 residues. V was clipped by 3 bases and J by 4 bases, with 6 bases between them. Germline V gives CDR1 MDHEN, CDR2 SYDVKM. The chain's CDR3 is CASSFGGETQYF. The CDR3 coding sequence is TGTGCCAGCAGTTTCGGGGGAGAGACCCAGTACTTC.

This clone was seen repeatedly, ten times or more. The chain combines TRBV15 with TRBJ1-1; D is undetermined. Germline V gene lookup returns CDR1 LNHNV and CDR2 YYDKDF (reference sequence). V was shortened by 4 bases and J by 6 bases, with 15 bases between the two germline ends. The CDR3 totals 14 residues. The CDR3 protein is CATSKWEDGPEAFF. As DNA, the CDR3 is TGTGCCACCAGCAAATGGGAGGACGGCCCTGAAGCTTTCTTT.

This clone was counted a few times. In DNA form, the CDR3 reads TGTGCCAGCAGCGTAGCTGGGCAGGGGAGTCGATACAATGAGCAGTTCTTC. This codes for CASSVAGQGSRYNEQFF. V gene TRBV9 combines with J gene TRBJ2-1, with a possible D match to TRBD1 (6 bases). Trimming stripped 0 bases from V and 4 bases from J, with 17 bases between. The CDR3 has 17 amino acids. CDR1 and CDR2 from the germline V gene are SGDLS and YYNGEE.

This clone was picked up many times. At the DNA level, this CDR3 is encoded by other sequences in the same sample as well. The chain has TRBV29-1 and TRBJ2-3; 11 bases map to TRBD2. Germline CDR1 and CDR2: SQVTM and ANQGSEA. The CDR3 covers 12 residues. V shed 5 bases and J 5 bases; nucleotides not matched to a gene: 0. The CDR3 protein is CSVLAGGDTQYF. The CDR3 bases are TGCAGCGTTCTAGCGGGGGGAGATACGCAGTATTTT.